The clone carrying this T cell receptor beta chain was detected only a few times. Its target is not known. The CDR3 contains 11 residues. The V end lost 7 bases, the J end lost 6 bases, and 9 bases lay between the germline ends. This entry is derived from a study of T cells after yellow fever vaccination. Whole-study results and caveats: Clonotypes shared by both compartments, CD4 and CD8, made up a small share. Post-booster repertoires again held most primary-vaccination clones (96% CD4, 88% CD8).

The TCR cDNA carried a universal primer site and UMIs from 5'RACE template switching. In TCRdb, the 5' RACE reads were re-called with MiXCR into one record per CDR3 protein. The sample carries 250,000 to 300,000 distinct CDR3 sequences, over 10% recorded once. The clonotype was recovered from a man aged 30 to 39 who received the YFV17D yellow fever vaccine. The sample here was CD4+ T cells sorted from PBMCs, taken 45 days after the yellow fever booster vaccination. The chain joins TRBV12-3 or TRBV12-4 to TRBJ1-2; D unclear. The CDR3 here is CASTSPNGYTF. The CDR3 DNA follows: TGTGCCAGCACCTCGCCGAATGGCTACACCTTC.